The 14 T cell receptor beta chains reported below all come from one sample, sequenced in a study of CD8+CD57+ T cells in acquired aplastic anemia. TCR beta VDJ combinations and CDR3 sequences were profiled from genomic DNA. TCRdb re-derived calls from the reads in MiXCR, one entry per CDR3 protein. The sample has some 410,000 distinct CDR3 sequences; about two thirds are singletons. Material: sorted CD4+, CD8+, or CD8+CD57+ T cells (not recorded which) from PBMCs. These receptors originate from a human donor in good health, serving as a control.

A remark on this clonotype: A read error may produce the germline difference seen at one junction end. The chain couples TRBV7-2 to TRBJ1-5; D is uncertain. The germline V gene has CDR1 SGHTA and CDR2 FQGNSA. The CDR3 contains 14 residues. The CDR3 DNA follows: TGTGCCAGCAGCTTCGGGCATGATACTCAGCCTTTGCGTTTT. Encoded protein: CASSFGHDTQPLRF. Together with reference TRBV7-2 and TRBJ1-5, the CDR3 gives the full variable domain: GAGVSQSPSNKVTEKGKDVELRCDPISGHTALYWYRQSLGQGLEFLIYFQGNSAPDKSGLPSDRFSAERTGGSVSTLTIQRTQQEDSAVYLCASSFGHDTQPLRFGDGTRLSIL.

This clonotype was counted at least ten times. The chain carries TRBV7-6 and TRBJ2-1; D is possibly TRBD1 (5 bases). CDR3 length: 14 residues. Germline assignment: CDR1 SGHVS and CDR2 FNYEAQ. The V and J ends lost 2 bases and 5 bases respectively, with 10 bases between them. The CDR3 is CASSLQQADNEQFF. CDR3 DNA: TGTGCCAGCAGCTTACAACAGGCCGACAATGAGCAGTTCTTC.

Concerning this clonotype: The CDR3 carries no conserved terminal phenylalanine or tryptophan, so it likely arises from a read error. The chain uses TRBV15 and TRBJ2-7; D remains ambiguous. CDR3 length: 14 residues. Germline V lookup: CDR1 LNHNV, CDR2 YYDKDF (reference sequence). CDR3 loop: CASSSVHGAYAQYY. In DNA form, the CDR3 reads TGTGCCAGCAGCTCGGTACACGGAGCCTACGCGCAGTACTAC.

Points on this clonotype: A much more abundant neighbour one base away suggests this may be a read error. The chain combines TRBV6-1 with TRBJ1-5; the D is unclear. Germline V gene data show CDR1 as MNHNS and CDR2 as SASEGT. The CDR3 runs to 14 residues. Between the trimmed V and J ends, which lost 2 bases and 2 bases, there was a span of 7 bases. The CDR3 protein is CASSEQPGNQPQHF. As DNA, the CDR3 is TGTGCCAGCAGTGAACAGCCTGGCAATCAGCCCCAGCATTTT.

This clonotype was seen repeatedly, ten times or more. The rearrangement joins TRBV6-6 to TRBJ2-1; the D is unclear. CDR1 and CDR2 from the germline V gene are MNHNY and SVGAGI (reference sequence). Trimming pared 3 bases from V and 13 bases from J, leaving 13 bases between. The CDR3 runs 12 residues. The CDR3 sequence is CASSYQRDSQFF. CDR3 coding DNA: TGTGCCAGCAGTTATCAGCGAGACTCACAGTTCTTC.

Ten or more counts support this clonotype. The chain employs TRBV27 and TRBJ1-6; D might be TRBD1 (6 bases). This CDR3 has 16 residues. The V end lost 7 bases, the J end lost 6 bases, and 19 bases lay between the germline ends. CDR1 MNHEY and CDR2 SMNVEV come from the germline V gene (reference sequence). The DNA of the CDR3 is TGTGCCAGCACCGACCCAAGGGGGGGCGTTAATTCACCCCTCCACTTT. Its translation: CASTDPRGGVNSPLHF.

Ten or more counts support this clonotype. Written as DNA, the CDR3 is TGCAGCGTTGTATCTGATCCAGCTTTCTTT. It yields the protein CSVVSDPAFF. The genes are TRBV29-1 and TRBJ1-1, with D unclear. Deletions cut 4 bases from V and 10 bases from J, with 10 bases between. Germline CDR1 SQVTM, CDR2 ANQGSEA. The CDR3 has 10 amino acids.

This clonotype was recorded many times. In DNA form, the CDR3 reads TGTGCCTCCCGACTGACACCAACTCAAGAGACCCAGTACTTC. It specifies CASRLTPTQETQYF. V gene TRBV2 combines with J gene TRBJ2-5; unclear D gene. V was cut by 11 bases and J by 2 bases, with 18 bases left in between. This CDR3 has 14 residues. Germline V CDR1 and CDR2: SNHLY, FYNNEI.

The V and J genes are TRBV11-3 and TRBJ1-1, with D unclear. Germline V gene data show CDR1 as SGHNT and CDR2 as YENEEA. Between the trimmed V and J ends, which lost 5 bases and 3 bases, there was a span of 13 bases. The CDR3 contains 14 residues. The CDR3 protein is CASSICRIYTEAFF. The CDR3 DNA reads as TGTGCCAGCAGCATATGCCGGATTTACACTGAAGCTTTCTTT.

The rearrangement joins TRBV5-1 to TRBJ2-1; no definite D call. There are 15 residues in the CDR3. The germline V gene encodes CDR1 SGHRS and CDR2 YFSETQ. Trimming removed 4 bases from V and 8 bases from J, with 19 bases in between. The CDR3 spells CASSGENIQRYEQFF. CDR3 DNA: TGCGCCAGCAGCGGGGAAAACATACAGAGGTATGAGCAGTTCTTC.

The gene calls are TRBV7-2 and TRBJ1-6, with unresolved D. The CDR3 extends over 14 amino acids. Germline V gene data show CDR1 as SGHTA and CDR2 as FQGNSA. The ends were cut back, 5 bases at V and 13 bases at J, with 18 bases in the middle. The CDR3 sequence is CASSLEGTQVPLHF. The CDR3 DNA reads as TGTGCCAGCAGCCTAGAGGGTACCCAGGTTCCCCTCCACTTT.

This sequence joins TRBV12-5 and TRBJ2-7; 12 bases match TRBD2. The J call may be incorrect, as the DNA end agrees better with TRBJ2-5. The CDR3 contains 16 residues. Germline V lookup: CDR1 LGHNT, CDR2 FRNRAP. In DNA form, the CDR3 reads TGTGCCAGCAGTTCAGGAGCTAGCGGGGGGGTTGAGACCCAGTACTTC. It yields the protein CASSSGASGGVETQYF.

A note on this clonotype: At one of its ends the junction is not consistent with the germline gene, which may arise from a read error. J is TRBJ2-7 and V is TRBV7-2; no firm D call. Germline CDR1 reads SGHTA; CDR2 reads FQGNSA. The CDR3 spans 17 residues. CDR3 in DNA: TGCGCCAGCAGCCAAGAGATGGGATTGGGCTATACCGTCGAGCAGTACTTC. Protein: CASSQEMGLGYTVEQYF. The complete variable domain, with remaining parts taken from reference TRBV7-2 and TRBJ2-7, reads GAGVSQSPSNKVTEKGKDVELRCDPISGHTALYWYRQSLGQGLEFLIYFQGNSAPDKSGLPSDRFSAERTGGSVSTLTIQRTQQEDSAVYLCASSQEMGLGYTVEQYFGPGTRLTVT.

This chain connects TRBV7-9 to TRBJ2-7; no firm D call. The V end lost 6 bases, the J end lost 6 bases, and 27 bases lay between the germline ends. CDR3 size: 17 residues. CDR1 is SEHNR, CDR2 FQNEAQ, per germline (reference sequence). CDR3 DNA: TGTGCCAGCAGGTTGCTACGCGAGAACACTGAAGCTTTCGAGCAGTACTTC. Its protein product is CASRLLRENTEAFEQYF. The full variable domain, completed using reference TRBV7-9 and TRBJ2-7, is DTGVSQNPRHKITKRGQNVTFRCDPISEHNRLYWYRQTLGQGPEFLTYFQNEAQLEKSRLLSDRFSAERPKGSFSTLEIQRTEQGDSAMYLCASRLLRENTEAFEQYFGPGTRLTVT.